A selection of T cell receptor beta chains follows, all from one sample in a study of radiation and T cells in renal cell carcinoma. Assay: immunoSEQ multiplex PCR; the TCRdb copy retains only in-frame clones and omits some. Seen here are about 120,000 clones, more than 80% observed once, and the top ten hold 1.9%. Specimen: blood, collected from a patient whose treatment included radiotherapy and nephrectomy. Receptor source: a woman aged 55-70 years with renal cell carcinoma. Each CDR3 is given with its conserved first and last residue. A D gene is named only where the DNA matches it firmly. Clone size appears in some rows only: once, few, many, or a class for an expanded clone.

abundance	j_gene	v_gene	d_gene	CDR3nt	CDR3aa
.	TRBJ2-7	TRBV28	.	TGTGCCAGCAGCCGGAACCGGGACAAGGAGTACTTC	CASSRNRDKEYF
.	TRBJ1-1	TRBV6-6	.	TGTGCCAGCAGTTACGCTGGGACAGCTTTCTTT	CASSYAGTAFF
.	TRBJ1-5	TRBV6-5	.	TGTGCCAGCAGCTTTGGACGGAGCAATCAGCCCCAGCATTTT	CASSFGRSNQPQHF
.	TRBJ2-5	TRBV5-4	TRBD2	TGTGCCAGCAGCCCCGGGACTAGCCAAGAGACCCAGTACTTC	CASSPGTSQETQYF
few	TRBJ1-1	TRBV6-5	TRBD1	TGTGCCAGCAGGGTTCCGGGACAGGGAAACACTGAAGCTTTCTTT	CASRVPGQGNTEAFF
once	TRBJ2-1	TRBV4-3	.	TGCGCCAGCAGCCAAGAGTGGGCCGTTGGAAGGGAGCAGTTCTTC	CASSQEWAVGREQFF
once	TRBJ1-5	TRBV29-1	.	TGCAGCGTTGGAGGGGGCAATCAGCCCCAGCATTTT	CSVGGGNQPQHF
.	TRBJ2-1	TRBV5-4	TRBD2	TGTGCCAGCAGCAGTCAAAGACTAGCGGGCAATGAGCAGTTCTTC	CASSSQRLAGNEQFF
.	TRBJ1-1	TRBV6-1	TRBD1	TGTGCCAGCAGGGACAGGAGACCGAACACTGAAGCTTTCTTT	CASRDRRPNTEAFF
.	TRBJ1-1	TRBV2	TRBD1	TGTGCCAGCACGGGACAGATGAACACTGAAGCTTTCTTT	CASTGQMNTEAFF
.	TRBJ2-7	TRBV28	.	TGTGCCAGCAGTTTCAGGGTCGCAGGTGGGGAGCAGTACTTC	CASSFRVAGGEQYF
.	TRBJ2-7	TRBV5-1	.	TGCGCCAGCAGCTTGTCCGGGGTCTACGAGCAGTACTTC	CASSLSGVYEQYF
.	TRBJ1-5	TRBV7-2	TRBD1	TGTGCCAGCAGCTGGGGACAGGGCCAGCCCCAGCATTTT	CASSWGQGQPQHF
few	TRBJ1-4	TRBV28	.	TGTGCCAGCAGTTTATCTTCATCCCAGGAAAAACTGTTTTTT	CASSLSSSQEKLFF
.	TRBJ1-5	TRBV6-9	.	TGTGCCAGCAGTTACTCGAGCGGTCAGCCCCAGCATTTT	CASSYSSGQPQHF
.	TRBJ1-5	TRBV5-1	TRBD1	TGCGCCAGCAGTTTAACCACAGGGGTAGGAAATCAGCCCCAGCATTTT	CASSLTTGVGNQPQHF
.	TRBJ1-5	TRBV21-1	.	TGTGCCAGCAGCAAAGCGCAGTGGACAGGGGGTCGTCAGCCCCAGCATTTT	CASSKAQWTGGRQPQHF
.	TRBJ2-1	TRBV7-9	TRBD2	TGTGCCAGCAGCCATCAAGCGGGAGGGCCGACGGATGAGCAGTTCTTC	CASSHQAGGPTDEQFF
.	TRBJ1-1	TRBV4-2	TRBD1	TGTGCCAGCAGCCAAATCGGGGGACAGGGAAGGCCTGAAGCTTTCTTT	CASSQIGGQGRPEAFF
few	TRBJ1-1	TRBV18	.	TGTGCCAGCTCACCAGCGCAGGCGGGTGAAGCTTTCTTT	CASSPAQAGEAFF
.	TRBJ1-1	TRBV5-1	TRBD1	TGCGCCAGCAGCTTGAGAGGGGGCGAAACTGAAGCTTTCTTT	CASSLRGGETEAFF
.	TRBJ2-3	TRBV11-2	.	TGTGCCAGCAGCTTAGCGGACGCGGGATTCACAGATACGCAGTATTTT	CASSLADAGFTDTQYF
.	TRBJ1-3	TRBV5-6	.	TGTGCCAGCAACCTTGGAGGGAACACCATATATTTT	CASNLGGNTIYF
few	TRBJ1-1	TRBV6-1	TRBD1	TGTGCCAGCAGTGAAGCGTGGACAGGGGGGAGAACTGAAGCTTTCTTT	CASSEAWTGGRTEAFF
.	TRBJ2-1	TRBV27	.	TGTGCCAGCAGTTATAGCGGAGACTTATACAATGAGCAGTTCTTC	CASSYSGDLYNEQFF
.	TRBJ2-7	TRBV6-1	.	TGTGCCAGCACCTACTTAAACCGGGACGAGCAGTACTTC	CASTYLNRDEQYF
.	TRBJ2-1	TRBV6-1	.	TGTGCCACCTTATATCAGCCGGGACCGCAGTTCTTC	CATLYQPGPQFF
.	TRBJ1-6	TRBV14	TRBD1	TGTGCCAGCAGCCAAGAAAAGAGGACTGGGCCAGGGGGTAATTCACCCCTCCACTTT	CASSQEKRTGPGGNSPLHF